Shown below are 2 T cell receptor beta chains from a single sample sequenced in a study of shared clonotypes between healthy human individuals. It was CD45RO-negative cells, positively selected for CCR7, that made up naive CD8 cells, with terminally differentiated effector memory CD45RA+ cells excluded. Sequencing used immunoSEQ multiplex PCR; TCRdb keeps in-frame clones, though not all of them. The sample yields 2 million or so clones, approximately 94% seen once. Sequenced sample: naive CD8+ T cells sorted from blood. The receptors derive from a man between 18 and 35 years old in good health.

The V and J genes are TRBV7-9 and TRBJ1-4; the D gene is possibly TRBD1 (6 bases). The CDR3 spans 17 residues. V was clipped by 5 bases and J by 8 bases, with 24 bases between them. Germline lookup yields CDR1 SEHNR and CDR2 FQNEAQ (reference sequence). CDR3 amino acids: CASSPPLSVQGGEKLFF. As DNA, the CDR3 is TGTGCCAGCAGCCCCCCTCTATCCGTACAGGGAGGGGAAAAACTGTTTTTT.

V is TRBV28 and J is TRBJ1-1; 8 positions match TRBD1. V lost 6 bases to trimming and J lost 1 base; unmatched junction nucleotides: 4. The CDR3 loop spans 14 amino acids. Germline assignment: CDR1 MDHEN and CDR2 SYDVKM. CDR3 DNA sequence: TGTGCCAGCAGGACGCAGGGGGCGAACACTGAAGCTTTCTTT. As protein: CASRTQGANTEAFF.